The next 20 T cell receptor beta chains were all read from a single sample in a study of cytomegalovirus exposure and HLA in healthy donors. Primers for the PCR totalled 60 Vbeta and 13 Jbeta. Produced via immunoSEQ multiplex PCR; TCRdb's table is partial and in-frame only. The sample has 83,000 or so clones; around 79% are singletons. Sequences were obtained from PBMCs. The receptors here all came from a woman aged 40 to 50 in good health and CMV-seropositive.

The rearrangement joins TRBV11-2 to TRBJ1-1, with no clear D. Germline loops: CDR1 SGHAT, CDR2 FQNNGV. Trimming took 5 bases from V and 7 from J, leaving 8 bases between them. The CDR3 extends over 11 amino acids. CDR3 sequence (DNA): TGTGCCAGCAGCGTCCTCTTTGAAGCTTTCTTT. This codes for CASSVLFEAFF.

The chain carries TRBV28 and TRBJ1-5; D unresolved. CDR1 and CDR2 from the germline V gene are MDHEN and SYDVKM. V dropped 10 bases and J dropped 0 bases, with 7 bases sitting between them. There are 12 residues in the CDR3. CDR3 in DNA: TGTGCCACAACTATTAGCAATCAGCCCCAGCATTTT. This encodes CATTISNQPQHF.

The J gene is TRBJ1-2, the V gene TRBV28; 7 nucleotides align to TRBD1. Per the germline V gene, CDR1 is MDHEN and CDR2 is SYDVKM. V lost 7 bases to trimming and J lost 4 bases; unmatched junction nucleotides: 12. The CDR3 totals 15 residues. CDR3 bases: TGTGCCAGCACAAAACAGGGGCCCCGGGGCTATGGCTACACCTTC. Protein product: CASTKQGPRGYGYTF.

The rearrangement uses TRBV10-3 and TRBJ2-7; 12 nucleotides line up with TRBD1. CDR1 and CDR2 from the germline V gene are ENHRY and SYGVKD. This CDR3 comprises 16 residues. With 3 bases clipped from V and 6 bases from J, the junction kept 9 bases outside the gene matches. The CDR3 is CAISETLGTGGSEQYF. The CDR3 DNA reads TGTGCCATCAGTGAAACGCTCGGGACAGGGGGCAGCGAGCAGTACTTC.

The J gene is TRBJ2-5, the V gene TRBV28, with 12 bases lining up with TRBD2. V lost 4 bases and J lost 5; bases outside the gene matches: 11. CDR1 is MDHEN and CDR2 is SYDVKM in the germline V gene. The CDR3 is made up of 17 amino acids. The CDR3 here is CASSSATSGSRAETQYF. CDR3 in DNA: TGTGCCAGCAGTTCGGCGACTAGCGGGAGTCGTGCGGAGACCCAGTACTTC.

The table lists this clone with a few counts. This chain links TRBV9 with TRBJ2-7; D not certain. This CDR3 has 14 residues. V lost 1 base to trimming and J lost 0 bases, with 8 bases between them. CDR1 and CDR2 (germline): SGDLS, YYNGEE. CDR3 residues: CASSVTGTSYEQYF. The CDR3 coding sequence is TGTGCCAGCAGCGTAACCGGTACCTCCTACGAGCAGTACTTC.

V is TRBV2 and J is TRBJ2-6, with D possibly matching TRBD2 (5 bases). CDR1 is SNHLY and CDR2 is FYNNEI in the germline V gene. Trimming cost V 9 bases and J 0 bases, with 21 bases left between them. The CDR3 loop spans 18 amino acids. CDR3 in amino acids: CASRRGVAGNSGANVLTF. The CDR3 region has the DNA TGTGCCAGTCGCCGGGGTGTGGCAGGAAACTCTGGGGCCAACGTCCTGACTTTC.

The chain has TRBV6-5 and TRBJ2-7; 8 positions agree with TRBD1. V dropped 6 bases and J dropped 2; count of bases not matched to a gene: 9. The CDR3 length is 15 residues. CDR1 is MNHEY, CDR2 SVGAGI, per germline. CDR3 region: CASRPRTGYAYEQYF. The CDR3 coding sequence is TGTGCCAGCAGGCCTAGGACAGGGTACGCCTACGAGCAGTACTTC.

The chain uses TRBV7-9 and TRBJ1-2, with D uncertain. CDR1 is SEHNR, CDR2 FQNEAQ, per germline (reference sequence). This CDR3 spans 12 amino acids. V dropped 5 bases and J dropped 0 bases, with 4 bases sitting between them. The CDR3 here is CASSRANYGYTF. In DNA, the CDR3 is TGTGCCAGCAGCCGAGCTAACTATGGCTACACCTTC.

The CDR3 protein is CSVEDNDKAYEQYF. The CDR3, as DNA: TGCAGCGTTGAAGACAACGACAAGGCCTACGAGCAGTACTTC. J is TRBJ2-7 and V is TRBV29-1; no reliable D call. The CDR3 sequence is 14 residues long. V lost 0 bases and J lost 2, with 11 bases in between. Germline-derived CDR1 and CDR2 are SQVTM and ANQGSEA.

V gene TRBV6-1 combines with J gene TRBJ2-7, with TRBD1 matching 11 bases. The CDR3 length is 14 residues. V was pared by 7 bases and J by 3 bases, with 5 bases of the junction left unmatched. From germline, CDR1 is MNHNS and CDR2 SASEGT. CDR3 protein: CASIGGTGGYEQYF. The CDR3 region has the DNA TGTGCCAGCATCGGTGGGACAGGGGGCTACGAGCAGTACTTC.

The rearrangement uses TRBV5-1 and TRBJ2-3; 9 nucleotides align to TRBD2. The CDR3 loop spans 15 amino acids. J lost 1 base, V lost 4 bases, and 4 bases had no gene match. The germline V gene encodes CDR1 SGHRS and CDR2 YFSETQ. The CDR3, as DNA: TGCGCCAGCAGCCGAGCTAGCGGGGGCACAGATACGCAGTATTTT. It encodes CASSRASGGTDTQYF.

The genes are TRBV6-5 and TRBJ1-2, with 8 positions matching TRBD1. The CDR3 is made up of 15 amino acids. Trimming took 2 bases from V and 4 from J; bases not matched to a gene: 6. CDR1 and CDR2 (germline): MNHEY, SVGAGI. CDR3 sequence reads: CASSYQAGGFYGYTF. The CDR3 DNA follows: TGTGCCAGCAGTTACCAGGCAGGGGGCTTCTATGGCTACACCTTC.

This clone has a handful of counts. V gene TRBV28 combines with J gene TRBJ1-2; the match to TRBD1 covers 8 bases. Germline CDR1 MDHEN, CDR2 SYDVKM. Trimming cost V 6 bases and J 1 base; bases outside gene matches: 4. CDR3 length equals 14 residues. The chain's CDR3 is CASRTGQGNYGYTF. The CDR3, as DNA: TGTGCCAGCAGAACCGGACAGGGTAACTATGGCTACACCTTC.

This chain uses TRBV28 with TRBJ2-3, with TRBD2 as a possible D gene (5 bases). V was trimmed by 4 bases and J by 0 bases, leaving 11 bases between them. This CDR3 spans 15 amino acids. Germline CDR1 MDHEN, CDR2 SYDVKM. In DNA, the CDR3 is TGTGCCAGCAGTTCTCGGGGTTCCAGCACAGATACGCAGTATTTT. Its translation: CASSSRGSSTDTQYF.

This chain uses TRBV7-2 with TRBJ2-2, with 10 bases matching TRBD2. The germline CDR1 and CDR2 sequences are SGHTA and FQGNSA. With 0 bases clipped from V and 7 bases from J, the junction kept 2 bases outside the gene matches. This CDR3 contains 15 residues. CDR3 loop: CASSLARTSGGELFF. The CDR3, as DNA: TGTGCCAGCAGCTTAGCCCGGACTAGCGGCGGGGAGCTGTTTTTT.

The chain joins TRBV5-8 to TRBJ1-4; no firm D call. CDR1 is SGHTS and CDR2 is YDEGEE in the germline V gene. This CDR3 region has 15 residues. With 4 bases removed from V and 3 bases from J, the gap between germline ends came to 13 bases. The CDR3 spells CASSLRISSNEKLFF. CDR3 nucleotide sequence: TGTGCCAGCAGCCTAAGAATATCGTCTAATGAAAAACTGTTTTTT.

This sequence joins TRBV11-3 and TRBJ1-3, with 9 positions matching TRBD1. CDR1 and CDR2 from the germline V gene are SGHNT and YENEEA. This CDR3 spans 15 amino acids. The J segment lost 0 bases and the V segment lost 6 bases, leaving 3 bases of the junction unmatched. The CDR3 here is CASSSDRGSGNTIYF. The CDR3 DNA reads TGTGCCAGCAGTTCGGACAGGGGCTCTGGAAACACCATATATTTT.

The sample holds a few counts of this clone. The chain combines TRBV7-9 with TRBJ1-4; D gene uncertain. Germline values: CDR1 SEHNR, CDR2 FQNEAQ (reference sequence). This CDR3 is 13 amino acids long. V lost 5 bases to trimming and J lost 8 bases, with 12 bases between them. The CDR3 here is CASSLEIGEKLFF. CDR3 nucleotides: TGTGCCAGCAGCCTTGAGATCGGGGAAAAACTGTTTTTT.

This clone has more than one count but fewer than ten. CDR3 amino acids: CASTPGLGGTGAHEQYF. CDR3 nucleotides: TGTGCCAGTACCCCTGGGCTGGGGGGGACAGGGGCCCACGAGCAGTACTTC. The chain links TRBV19 to TRBJ2-7, with 10 bases identical to TRBD1. The CDR3 loop spans 17 amino acids. Germline CDR1 reads LNHDA; CDR2 reads SQIVND (reference sequence). V trimming: 7 bases; J trimming: 5 bases; junction bases outside the gene matches: 17.